This T cell receptor beta chain was sequenced during a study of CD4 T cells in relation to SARS-CoV-2 and coronaviruses. The wider study: Negative control cultures got HIV-1 Nef peptides or no peptide.

Here immunoSEQ multiplex PCR was the method, and the copy in TCRdb shows in-frame clones only, minus some. Found here are 20,000 to 25,000 clones, 76% of them singletons; the top ten hold just over 20%. As to this clone: Antigen specificity is unknown.

Before the COVID-19 pandemic, during about 2010-2018, CD4+ T cells were taken from unexposed donors. CD4+ T cells were isolated from the cells after 10 days of culture. This CDR3 contains 17 residues. V was clipped by 0 bases and J by 7 bases, with 19 bases between them. Germline V lookup: CDR1 MGHRA, CDR2 YSYEKL. The chain couples TRBV4-1 to TRBJ1-5; tentative D call: TRBD1 (5 bases). This TCR came from a human donor in good health. Sequencing was done on a sample of CD4+ T cells from PBMCs, cultured in vitro. The CDR3 bases are TGCGCCAGCAGCCAAGAAGGTGGAGGGGCCCCCGGACAGCCCCAGCATTTT. It yields the protein CASSQEGGGAPGQPQHF.